This T cell receptor (beta chain) originates from a study of blood T cell repertoires in COVID-19. Trimming at V came to 6 bases and at J to 0 bases, leaving 10 bases not matched to a gene. CDR3 length: 16 amino acids. Germline lookup yields CDR1 MNHNY and CDR2 SVGAGI (reference sequence). Repertoires were generated with immunoSEQ multiplex PCR, while TCRdb's copy carries only in-frame clones and drops some. The sample has hundreds of thousands of clones; roughly 80% are singletons. The source of this sequence is a man aged 35-49 years who had been exposed to COVID-19. The sample taken for sequencing was PBMCs or T cells enriched from blood (not recorded which). The chain links TRBV6-6 to TRBJ2-7; 8 bases agree with TRBD1. The CDR3 is CASSPLGQASSYEQYF. Written as DNA, the CDR3 is TGTGCCAGCAGCCCCCTGGGACAGGCTAGCTCCTACGAGCAGTACTTC.